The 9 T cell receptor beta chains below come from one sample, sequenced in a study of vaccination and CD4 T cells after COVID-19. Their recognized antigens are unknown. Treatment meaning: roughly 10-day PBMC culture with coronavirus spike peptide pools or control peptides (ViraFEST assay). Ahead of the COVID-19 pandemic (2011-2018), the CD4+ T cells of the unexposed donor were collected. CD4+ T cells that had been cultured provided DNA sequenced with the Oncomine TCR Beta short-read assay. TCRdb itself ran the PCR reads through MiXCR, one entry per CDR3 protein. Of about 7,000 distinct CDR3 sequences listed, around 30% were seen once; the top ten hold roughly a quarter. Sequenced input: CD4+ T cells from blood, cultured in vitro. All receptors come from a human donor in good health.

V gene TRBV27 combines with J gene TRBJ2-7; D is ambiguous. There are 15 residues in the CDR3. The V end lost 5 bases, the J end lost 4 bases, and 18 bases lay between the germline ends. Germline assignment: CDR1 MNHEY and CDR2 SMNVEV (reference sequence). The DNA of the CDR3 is TGTGCCAGCAGTCCCTACTCGGGTCCAAGATACGAGCAGTACTTC. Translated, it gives CASSPYSGPRYEQYF.

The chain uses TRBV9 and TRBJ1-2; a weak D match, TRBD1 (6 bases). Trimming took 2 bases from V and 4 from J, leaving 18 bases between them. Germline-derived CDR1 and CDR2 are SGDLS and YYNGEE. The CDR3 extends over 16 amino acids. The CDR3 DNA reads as TGTGCCAGCAGCGTGGATAACAGGGCCGAAATCTATGGCTACACCTTC. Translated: CASSVDNRAEIYGYTF.

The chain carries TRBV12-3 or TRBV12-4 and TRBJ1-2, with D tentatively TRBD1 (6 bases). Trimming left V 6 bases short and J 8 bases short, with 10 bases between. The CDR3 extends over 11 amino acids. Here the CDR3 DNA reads TGTGCCAGCAGCAGACAGGTGGGCTACACCTTC. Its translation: CASSRQVGYTF.

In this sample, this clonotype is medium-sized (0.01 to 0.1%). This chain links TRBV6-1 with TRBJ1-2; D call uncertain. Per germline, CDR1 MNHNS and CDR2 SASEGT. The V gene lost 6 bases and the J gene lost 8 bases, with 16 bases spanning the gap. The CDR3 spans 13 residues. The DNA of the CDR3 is TGTGCCAGCAGCAACGGGCCTACCGGGGGCTACACCTTC. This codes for CASSNGPTGGYTF.

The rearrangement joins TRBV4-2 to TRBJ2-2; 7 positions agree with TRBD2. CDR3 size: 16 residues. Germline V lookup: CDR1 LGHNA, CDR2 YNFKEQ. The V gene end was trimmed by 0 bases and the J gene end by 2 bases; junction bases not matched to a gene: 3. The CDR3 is CASSQEASGNTGELFF. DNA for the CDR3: TGTGCCAGCAGCCAAGAGGCTAGCGGCAACACCGGGGAGCTGTTTTTT.

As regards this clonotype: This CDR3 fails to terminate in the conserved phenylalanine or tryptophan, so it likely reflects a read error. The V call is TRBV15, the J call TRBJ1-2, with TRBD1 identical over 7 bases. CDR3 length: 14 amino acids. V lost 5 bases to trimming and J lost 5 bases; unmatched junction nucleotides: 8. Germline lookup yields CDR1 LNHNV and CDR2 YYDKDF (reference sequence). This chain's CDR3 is CATSVDRVGYGYTS. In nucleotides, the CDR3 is TGTGCCACCAGCGTCGACAGGGTGGGATATGGCTACACCTCC.

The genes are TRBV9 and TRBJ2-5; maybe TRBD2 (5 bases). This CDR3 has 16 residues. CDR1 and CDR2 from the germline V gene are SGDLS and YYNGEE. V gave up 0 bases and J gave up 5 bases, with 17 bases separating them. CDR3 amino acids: CASSVGRRLEAETQYF. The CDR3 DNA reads TGTGCCAGCAGCGTAGGGCGAAGGTTGGAGGCGGAGACCCAGTACTTC.

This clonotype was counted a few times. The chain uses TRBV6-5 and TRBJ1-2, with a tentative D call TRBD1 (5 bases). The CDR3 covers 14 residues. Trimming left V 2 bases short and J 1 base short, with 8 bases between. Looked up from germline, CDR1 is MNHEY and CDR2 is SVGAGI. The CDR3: CASSYGTLNYGYTF. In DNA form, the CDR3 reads TGTGCCAGCAGTTACGGGACTCTTAACTATGGCTACACCTTC.

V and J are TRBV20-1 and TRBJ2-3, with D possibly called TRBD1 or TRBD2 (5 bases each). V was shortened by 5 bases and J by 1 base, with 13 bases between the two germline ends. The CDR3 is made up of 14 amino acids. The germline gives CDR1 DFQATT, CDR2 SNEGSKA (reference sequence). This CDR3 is CSAWDPRRTDTQYF. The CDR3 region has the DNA TGCAGTGCTTGGGACCCGAGACGCACAGATACGCAGTATTTT.